Below are 15 T cell receptor beta chains sequenced from a single sample in a study of human T cells and chemical hapten exposure. The time point here: patch test 2, 6 weeks after DPC sensitization. Treatment: therapeutic diphenylcyclopropenone sensitization with weekly scalp DPC. TCRdb reprocessed the RACE reads via MiXCR and lists one record per CDR3 protein. The sample holds fewer than 100,000 distinct CDR3 sequences; roughly a tenth are singletons and the top ten take approximately 2%. The sequences come from whole blood, collected in connection with sensitization to the hapten diphenylcyclopropenone (DPC). Receptors were obtained from a woman in her thirties or forties with alopecia areata. Some clones in this sample may be carry-over from other donors' samples.

This clonotype was seen a few times. This rearrangement joins TRBV18 to TRBJ1-1; D unclear. Trimming removed 3 bases from V and 6 bases from J, with 14 bases in between. CDR1 is KGHSH and CDR2 is LQKENI in the germline V gene. The CDR3 sequence is 14 residues long. The CDR3 DNA sequence: TGTGCCAGCTCACCTTACATGGTAGGACCTGAAGCTTTCTTT. As protein: CASSPYMVGPEAFF.

There are many counts of this clonotype. The chain couples TRBV28 to TRBJ1-2; D gene ambiguous. The germline gives CDR1 MDHEN, CDR2 SYDVKM. The CDR3 runs 12 residues. V was shortened by 3 bases and J by 4 bases, with 6 bases between the two germline ends. This chain's CDR3 is CASSLIAYGYTF. The CDR3 nucleotides are TGTGCCAGCAGTTTGATAGCCTATGGCTACACCTTC.

This chain connects TRBV11-2 to TRBJ2-5, with 11 positions matching TRBD2. The CDR3 is 15 amino acids. CDR1 and CDR2 from the germline V gene are SGHAT and FQNNGV. The J segment lost 5 bases and the V segment lost 2 bases, leaving 4 bases of the junction unmatched. CDR3 region: CASSLTSGSLETQYF. The CDR3 coding sequence is TGTGCCAGCAGCTTAACTAGCGGGAGTCTCGAGACCCAGTACTTC.

This clonotype was detected a few times. The V and J genes are TRBV6-5 and TRBJ2-7; no definite D call. Germline V gene lookup returns CDR1 MNHEY and CDR2 SVGAGI. The V end was cut by 0 bases, the J end by 2 bases, with 11 bases between. The CDR3 is 15 residues long. The CDR3 DNA follows: TGTGCCAGCAGTTACTCTTTATCTGGGGCCTACGAGCAGTACTTC. Translating gives CASSYSLSGAYEQYF.

This clonotype was detected only a few times. V is TRBV6-6 and J is TRBJ2-7, with D perhaps matching TRBD1 (6 bases). The V and J ends lost 7 bases and 0 bases respectively, with 19 bases between them. The CDR3 has 16 residues. Germline V gives CDR1 MNHNY, CDR2 SVGAGI (reference sequence). The CDR3 sequence is CASILGPSTGSYEQYF. CDR3 sequence (DNA): TGTGCCAGCATCCTGGGGCCATCGACAGGCTCCTACGAGCAGTACTTC.

This sequence joins TRBV7-9 and TRBJ2-7; 8 nucleotides line up with TRBD1. Germline values: CDR1 SEHNR, CDR2 FQNEAQ (reference sequence). The length of the CDR3 is 15 residues. With V trimmed by 0 bases and J by 5 bases, 6 bases remained unmatched. Written as DNA, the CDR3 is TGTGCCAGCAGCTTAGCGCAGGGGGCATCTGACGAGCAGTACTTC. Translated, it gives CASSLAQGASDEQYF.

This clonotype was counted between two and nine times. A read error may account for a junction end that differs from germline. CDR3 region: CASSYSDKEQFF. Here the CDR3 DNA reads TGTGCCAGCAGTTACTCCGACAAGGAGCAGTTCTTC. The chain uses TRBV6-6 and TRBJ2-1; D gene ambiguous. Germline V gene lookup returns CDR1 MNHNY and CDR2 SVGAGI (reference sequence). The CDR3 length is 12 residues.

This clonotype was counted between two and nine times. The CDR3 nucleotides read TGCAGTGCTAGGGTCGGCCTAAGGGAGCAGTTCTTC. Amino acids: CSARVGLREQFF. The chain uses TRBV20-1 and TRBJ2-1; D unclear. The CDR3 spans 12 residues. The germline CDR1 and CDR2 sequences are DFQATT and SNEGSKA (reference sequence). With 3 bases removed from V and 10 bases from J, the gap between germline ends came to 13 bases.

This clonotype was seen more than once but under ten times. The chain links TRBV29-1 to TRBJ2-3; 8 bases fit TRBD1. CDR1 and CDR2 from the germline V gene are SQVTM and ANQGSEA. This CDR3 has 17 residues. The V and J ends lost 1 base and 4 bases, in that order; junction bases with no gene match: 13. CDR3 sequence: CSVEVRGRILSADTQYF. CDR3 DNA: TGCAGCGTTGAAGTCAGGGGGCGCATCCTAAGCGCAGATACGCAGTATTTT.

This clonotype came up many times. The V call is TRBV7-2, the J call TRBJ2-1, with 7 bases aligning to TRBD2. The CDR3 totals 15 residues. Germline assignment: CDR1 SGHTA and CDR2 FQGNSA. Germline trimming cut 3 bases from V and 10 bases from J; bases unmatched to any gene: 12. The CDR3 loop is CASSFLASGGREQFF. DNA for the CDR3: TGTGCCAGCAGCTTTCTCGCTAGCGGCGGTAGAGAGCAGTTCTTC.

This clonotype appeared many times. V is TRBV4-3 and J is TRBJ2-7; the D gene is possibly TRBD2 (5 bases). Trimming removed 1 base from V and 4 bases from J, with 11 bases in between. The CDR3 runs 14 residues. Per germline, CDR1 LGHNA and CDR2 YSLEER. CDR3 residues: CASSQVEGGYEQYF. DNA for the CDR3: TGCGCCAGCAGCCAAGTAGAGGGCGGGTACGAGCAGTACTTC.

The chain carries TRBV20-1 and TRBJ2-7, with D possibly TRBD2 on 7 matching bases. The CDR3 has 13 amino acids. Germline values: CDR1 DFQATT, CDR2 SNEGSKA (reference sequence). Trimming took 1 base from V and 5 from J, leaving 12 bases between them. Here the CDR3 reads CSARGGGVNEQYF. The DNA for the CDR3 is TGCAGTGCTAGAGGAGGGGGGGTCAACGAGCAGTACTTC.

The chain joins TRBV20-1 to TRBJ2-5, with 10 bases fitting TRBD2. Germline assignment: CDR1 DFQATT and CDR2 SNEGSKA (reference sequence). The CDR3 is 17 amino acids. The trim removed 4 bases at V and 4 bases at J, leaving 15 bases unmatched. The CDR3 region is CSANPPSGRASGETQYF. The CDR3 DNA reads TGCAGTGCTAACCCCCCCAGCGGGAGGGCCTCGGGAGAGACCCAGTACTTC.

This clonotype was counted ten times or more. The chain combines TRBV7-9 with TRBJ1-6; no reliable D call. V gave up 4 bases and J gave up 7 bases, with 11 bases separating them. Looked up from germline, CDR1 is SEHNR and CDR2 is FQNEAQ (reference sequence). CDR3 length equals 14 residues. This CDR3 reads CASSSRAFNSPLHF. DNA of the CDR3: TGTGCCAGCAGCTCGCGGGCCTTCAATTCACCCCTCCACTTT.

The chain uses TRBV7-2 and TRBJ2-3; D unclear. V gave up 5 bases and J gave up 5 bases, with 11 bases separating them. Germline loops: CDR1 SGHTA, CDR2 FQGNSA. This CDR3 has 13 amino acids. In nucleotides, the CDR3 is TGTGCCAGCAGCACCCACAAGGGAGATACGCAGTATTTT. This encodes CASSTHKGDTQYF. The entire variable domain, with the rest obtained from reference TRBV7-2 and TRBJ2-3, is as follows: GAGVSQSPSNKVTEKGKDVELRCDPISGHTALYWYRQSLGQGLEFLIYFQGNSAPDKSGLPSDRFSAERTGGSVSTLTIQRTQQEDSAVYLCASSTHKGDTQYFGPGTRLTVL.